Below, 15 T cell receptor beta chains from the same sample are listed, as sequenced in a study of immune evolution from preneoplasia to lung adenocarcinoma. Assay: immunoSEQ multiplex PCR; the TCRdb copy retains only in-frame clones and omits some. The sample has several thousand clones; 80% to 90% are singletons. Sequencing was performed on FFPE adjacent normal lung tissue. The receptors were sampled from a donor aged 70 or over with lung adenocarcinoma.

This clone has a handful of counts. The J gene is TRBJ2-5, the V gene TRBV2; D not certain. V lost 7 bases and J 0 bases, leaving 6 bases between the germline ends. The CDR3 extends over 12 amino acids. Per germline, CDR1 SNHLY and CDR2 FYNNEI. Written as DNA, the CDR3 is TGTGCCAGCACCAGGTACCAAGAGACCCAGTACTTC. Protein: CASTRYQETQYF.

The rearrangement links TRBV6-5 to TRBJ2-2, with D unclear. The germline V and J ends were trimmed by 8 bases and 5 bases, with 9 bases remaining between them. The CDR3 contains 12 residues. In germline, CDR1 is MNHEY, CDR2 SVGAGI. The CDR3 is CASGLRTGELFF. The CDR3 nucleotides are TGTGCCAGCGGCCTTAGGACCGGGGAGCTGTTTTTT.

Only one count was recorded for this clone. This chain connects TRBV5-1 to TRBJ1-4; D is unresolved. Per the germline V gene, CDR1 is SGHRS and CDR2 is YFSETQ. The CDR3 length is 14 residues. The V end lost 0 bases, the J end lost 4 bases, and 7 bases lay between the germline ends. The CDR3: CASSLAGINEKLFF. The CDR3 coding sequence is TGCGCCAGCAGCTTGGCGGGTATTAATGAAAAACTGTTTTTT.

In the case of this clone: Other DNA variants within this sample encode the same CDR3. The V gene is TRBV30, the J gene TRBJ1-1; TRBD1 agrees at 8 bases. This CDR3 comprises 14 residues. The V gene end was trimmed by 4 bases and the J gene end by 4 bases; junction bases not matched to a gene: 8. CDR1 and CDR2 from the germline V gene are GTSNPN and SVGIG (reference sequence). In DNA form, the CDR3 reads TGTGCCTGGACTCGCGCAGGGGGCAGCACTGAAGCTTTCTTT. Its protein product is CAWTRAGGSTEAFF.

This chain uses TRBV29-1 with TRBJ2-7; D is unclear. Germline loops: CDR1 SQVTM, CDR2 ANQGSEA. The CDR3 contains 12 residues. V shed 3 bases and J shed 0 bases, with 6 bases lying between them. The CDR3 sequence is CSVEDGSYEQYF. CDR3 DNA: TGCAGCGTTGAGGACGGCTCCTACGAGCAGTACTTC.

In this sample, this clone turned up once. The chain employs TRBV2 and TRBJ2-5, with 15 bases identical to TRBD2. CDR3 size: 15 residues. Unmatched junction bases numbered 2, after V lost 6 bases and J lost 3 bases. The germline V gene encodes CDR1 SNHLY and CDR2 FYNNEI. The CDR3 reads CASSGLAGGEETQYF. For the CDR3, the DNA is TGTGCCAGCAGCGGACTAGCGGGAGGGGAAGAGACCCAGTACTTC.

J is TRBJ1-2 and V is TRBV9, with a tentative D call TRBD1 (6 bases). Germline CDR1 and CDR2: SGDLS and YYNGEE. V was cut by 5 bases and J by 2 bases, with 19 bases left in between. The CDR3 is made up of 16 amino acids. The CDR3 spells CASSYLARDTNYGYTF. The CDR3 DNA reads TGTGCCAGCAGTTACTTGGCCCGGGACACCAACTATGGCTACACCTTC.

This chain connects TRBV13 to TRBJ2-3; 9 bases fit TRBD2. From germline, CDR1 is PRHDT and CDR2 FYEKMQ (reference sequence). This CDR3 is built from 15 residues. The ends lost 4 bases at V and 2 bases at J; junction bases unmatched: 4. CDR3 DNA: TGTGCCAGCAGCTCCGGACTAGCGCACACAGATACGCAGTATTTT. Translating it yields CASSSGLAHTDTQYF.

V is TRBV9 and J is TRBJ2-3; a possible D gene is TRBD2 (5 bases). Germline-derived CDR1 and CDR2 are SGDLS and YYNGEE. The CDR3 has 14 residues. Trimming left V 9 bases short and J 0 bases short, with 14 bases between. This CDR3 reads CATSREHSTDTQYF. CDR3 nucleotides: TGTGCCACCTCCCGGGAACACAGCACAGATACGCAGTATTTT.

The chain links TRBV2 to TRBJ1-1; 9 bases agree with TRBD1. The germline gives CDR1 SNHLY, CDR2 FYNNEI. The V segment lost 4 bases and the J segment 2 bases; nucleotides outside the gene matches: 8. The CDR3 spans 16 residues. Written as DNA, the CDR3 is TGTGCCAGCAGTGCTAGATTGGGACAGGGTAACACTGAAGCTTTCTTT. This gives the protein CASSARLGQGNTEAFF.

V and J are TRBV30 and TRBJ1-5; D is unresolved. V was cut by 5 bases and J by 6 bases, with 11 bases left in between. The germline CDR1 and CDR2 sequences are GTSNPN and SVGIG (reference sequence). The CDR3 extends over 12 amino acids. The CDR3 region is CAWEAFGQPQHF. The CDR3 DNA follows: TGTGCCTGGGAGGCGTTTGGTCAGCCCCAGCATTTT.

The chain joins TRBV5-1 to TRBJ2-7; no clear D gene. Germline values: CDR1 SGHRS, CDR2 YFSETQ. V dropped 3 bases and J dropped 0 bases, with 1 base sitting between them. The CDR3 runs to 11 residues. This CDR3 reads CASSSSYEQYF. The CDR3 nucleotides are TGCGCCAGCAGCTCCTCCTACGAGCAGTACTTC.

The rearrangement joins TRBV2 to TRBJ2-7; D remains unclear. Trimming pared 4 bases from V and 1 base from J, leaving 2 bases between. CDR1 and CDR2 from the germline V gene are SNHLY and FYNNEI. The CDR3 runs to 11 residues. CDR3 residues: CASSGSYEQYF. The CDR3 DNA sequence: TGTGCCAGCAGTGGGTCCTACGAGCAGTACTTC.

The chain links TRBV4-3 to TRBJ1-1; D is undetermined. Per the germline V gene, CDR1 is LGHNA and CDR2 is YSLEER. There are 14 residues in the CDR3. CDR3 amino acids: CYQFSPEGNTEAFF. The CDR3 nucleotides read TGCTACCAGTTTTCACCGGAAGGGAACACTGAAGCTTTCTTT.

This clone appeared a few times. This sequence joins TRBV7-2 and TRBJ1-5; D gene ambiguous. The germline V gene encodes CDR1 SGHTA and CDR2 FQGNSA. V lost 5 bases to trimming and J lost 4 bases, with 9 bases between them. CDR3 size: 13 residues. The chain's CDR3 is CASSTTTNQPQHF. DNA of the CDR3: TGTGCCAGCAGCACGACTACTAATCAGCCCCAGCATTTT.